The sequence of this TCR beta chain was determined in a study of blood T cell repertoires in COVID-19 (dated by TCRdb to the early 2020s). Some background on the complete study: Samples covering the acute and convalescent phases of COVID-19 were provided by collaborators in the United States, Italy and Spain. HLA class I and class II types, where available, came from metadata supplied by the sample provider rather than from assay-based typing. Samples were obtained from the ongoing ImmuneRACE study (first 160 participants) and from roughly 1,300 subjects provided by 6 global collaborators. Subjects who had been exposed to COVID-19, were actively infected with it, or had recovered from it provided the deeply sampled blood TCRbeta repertoires that made up the dataset. The material from the prospective study consisted of cDNA or gDNA derived from T cells, B-cell-depleted T cells, or PBMCs. The repertoires were made available in a free public database intended to serve as a resource for research on the immune response to SARS-CoV-2. Nearly every sample came with metadata listing a de-identified subject ID, COVID-19 status, age in years and sex.

The immunoSEQ Assay, a bias-controlled multiplex PCR, was used to amplify TCRbeta CDR3 regions from genomic DNA. Per the authors' processing: The number of nucleated cells in each sample was estimated by amplification of reference gene primers within the assay. To quantify the absolute abundance of each unique TCRbeta CDR3 rearrangement, sequence reads were collapsed and filtered. For each sample, productive Simpson clonality was calculated by taking the square root of Simpson's diversity index across productive rearrangements. This is the immuneACCESS table as TCRdb keeps it, with only in-frame sequences that have V and J called. A part of the clones is gone; compared with another copy, unresolved V genes explain less than half, and the rest is unexplained. The V and J calls and clone size were taken over from that table, and D and trimming were inferred from the DNA. The sample has some 210,000 clones on record, more than 85% of them singletons. The ten largest clones add up to over 0.75% of the sample.

With regard to this clone: The clone's antigen remains unknown. Nothing much larger sits one base from this clone, and base qualities are not available.

What the study reported, not specific to this receptor: The amount of clinical and demographic metadata varied by source and participant and was provided uncurated.

The junction shows trimming of 1 base on V and 4 bases on J, and the gene matches do not reach 6 bases of it. CDR1 and CDR2 were assigned from the germline V gene as MNHNS and SASEGT. Reading from cysteine to phenylalanine, the CDR3 counts 16 amino acids. The only DNA kept is the CDR3, 48 bases in frame from the first base. In Seattle, one collaborating source enrolled patients while the infection was active and tracked those patients longitudinally over the course of disease. Collaborating institutions collected whole blood in K2EDTA tubes following their own protocols. For TCRbeta analysis, collaborator samples were shipped as frozen whole blood, as isolated PBMCs, or as DNA extracted from either sample type.

This TCR was sampled from a man between 60 and 70 years old with COVID-19, enrolled during active disease. Input material: peripheral blood. The chain is assembled from TRBV6-1 and TRBJ2-1; TRBD2 aligns with 8 central bases. The CDR3 protein: CASSEEVQRGYNEQFF. The DNA sequence follows: TGTGCCAGCAGTGAAGAGGTCCAGCGGGGGTACAATGAGCAGTTCTTC.